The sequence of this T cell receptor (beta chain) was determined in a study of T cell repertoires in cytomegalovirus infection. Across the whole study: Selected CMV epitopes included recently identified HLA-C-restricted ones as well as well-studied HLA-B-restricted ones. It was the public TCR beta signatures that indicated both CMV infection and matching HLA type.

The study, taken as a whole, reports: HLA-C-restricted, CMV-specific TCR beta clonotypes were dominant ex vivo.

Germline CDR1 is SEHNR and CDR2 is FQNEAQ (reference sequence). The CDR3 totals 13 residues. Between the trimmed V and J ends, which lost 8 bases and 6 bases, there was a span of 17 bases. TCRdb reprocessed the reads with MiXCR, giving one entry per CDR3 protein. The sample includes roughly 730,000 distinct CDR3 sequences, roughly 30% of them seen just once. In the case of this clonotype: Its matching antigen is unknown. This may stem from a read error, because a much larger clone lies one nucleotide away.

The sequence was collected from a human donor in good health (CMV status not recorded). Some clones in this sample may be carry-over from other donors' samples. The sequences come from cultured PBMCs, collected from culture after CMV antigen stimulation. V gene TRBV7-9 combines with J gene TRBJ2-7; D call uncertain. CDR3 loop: CASGRMARGEQYF. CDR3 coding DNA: TGTGCCAGCGGCCGAATGGCCAGAGGCGAGCAGTACTTC.